Each of the 19 T cell receptor beta chains below was sequenced from the same sample in a study of T cells expressing NK-cell markers (dated by TCRdb to 2019 to 2021). To prepare the library, 5' RACE was applied. TCRdb lists the instrument as Illumina HiSeq 2000. TCRdb reprocessed the raw reads; every CDR3 protein sequence is a single record, and DNA is not supplied. The sample has about 550,000 distinct CDR3 sequences on record. The ten biggest clones cover around 3.3% of the sample. Specimen: blood T cells: a sorted CD56 or NKG2C T cell subset, CD4+ or CD8+ T cells, or bulk PBMC T cells (not recorded which). The receptor set was obtained from a man in his late teens or twenties in good health. Donor details come from another sample of the same person, matched by shared clones.

The genes are TRBV2 and TRBJ2-5; TCRdb reports TRBD1, a call that lacks DNA to check it against. Germline loops: CDR1 SNHLY, CDR2 FYNNEI. This CDR3 has 15 residues. The CDR3 here is CASSEGGGSGETQYF.

Here the CDR3 reads CSVEDQKGHGANVLTF. This chain links TRBV29-1 with TRBJ2-6; the D call of TRBD1 rests on TCRdb alone, since no DNA is present to check it. The germline V gene encodes CDR1 SQVTM and CDR2 ANQGSEA. The CDR3 is made up of 16 amino acids.

The chain combines TRBV6-5 with TRBJ2-7; TCRdb calls TRBD2, which cannot be checked without DNA. CDR3 length: 16 residues. Germline CDR1 reads MNHEY; CDR2 reads SVGAGI. The CDR3 spells CASSSGTSGRVYEQYF.

The chain combines TRBV12-3 or TRBV12-4 with TRBJ1-3. This CDR3 is built from 14 residues. The chain's CDR3 is CASNRDETGNTIYF.

The V and J genes are TRBV24-1 and TRBJ2-5; TCRdb outputs TRBD2, but without DNA this stays unchecked. This CDR3 is 16 amino acids long. Per the germline V gene, CDR1 is KGHDR and CDR2 is SFDVKD. The CDR3 sequence is CATSDLQGGSKETQYF.

This chain connects TRBV5-1 to TRBJ2-7; lacking DNA, the TRBD2 call made by TCRdb goes unchecked. CDR3 length: 15 amino acids. Looked up from germline, CDR1 is SGHRS and CDR2 is YFSETQ. The CDR3 protein is CASSLAGGPPYEQYF.

The chain recombines TRBV7-9 with TRBJ2-5; the TCRdb D gene call, TRBD2, has no DNA to confirm it. Germline values: CDR1 SEHNR, CDR2 FQNEAQ (reference sequence). The CDR3 consists of 16 residues. CDR3 sequence reads: CASSERSDYRDETQYF.

The V call is TRBV10-2, the J call TRBJ2-3; TCRdb proposes TRBD2, but this gene call is untestable without DNA. The CDR3 contains 14 residues. The germline V gene has CDR1 WSHSY and CDR2 SAAADI. This CDR3 is CASRRAGRADTQYF.

The V gene is TRBV9, the J gene TRBJ2-7; with no DNA, the TCRdb D assignment of TRBD1 cannot be verified. Germline loops: CDR1 SGDLS, CDR2 YYNGEE. The CDR3 is made up of 15 amino acids. The CDR3 reads CASSQGTGGTEEQYF.

This sequence joins TRBV6-6 and TRBJ2-3. The CDR3 is made up of 13 amino acids. Germline lookup yields CDR1 MNHNY and CDR2 SVGAGI (reference sequence). CDR3 region: CASSRGVLDTQYF.

J is TRBJ2-1 and V is TRBV5-4; lacking DNA, the TRBD2 call made by TCRdb goes unchecked. The CDR3 is made up of 19 amino acids. The germline CDR1 and CDR2 sequences are SGHNT and YYREEE (reference sequence). The CDR3 is CASSFPALNSGILRNEQFF.

The V gene is TRBV5-1, the J gene TRBJ1-1; TCRdb calls TRBD1, which cannot be checked without DNA. Germline-derived CDR1 and CDR2 are SGHRS and YFSETQ. The length of the CDR3 is 16 residues. The CDR3 reads CASSWGWGAVGTEAFF.

The V gene is TRBV2, the J gene TRBJ2-7. Germline V gene lookup returns CDR1 SNHLY and CDR2 FYNNEI. The CDR3 covers 12 residues. The chain's CDR3 is CASSVYGAEQYF.

V and J are TRBV5-4 and TRBJ2-1; there is no DNA to check the TCRdb D call of TRBD2. The germline gives CDR1 SGHNT, CDR2 YYREEE (reference sequence). The CDR3 is 18 residues long. The CDR3 is CASRERLAGGPGYNEQFF.

The chain links TRBV29-1 to TRBJ2-7. This CDR3 comprises 11 residues. The V gene's germline CDR1 is SQVTM and CDR2 ANQGSEA. CDR3 residues: CSVLERAEQYF.

The rearrangement uses TRBV20-1 and TRBJ2-3; the TCRdb D gene call, TRBD2, has no DNA to confirm it. Germline assignment: CDR1 DFQATT and CDR2 SNEGSKA (reference sequence). The CDR3 has 17 amino acids. This CDR3 is CSAQERLAGGRSDTQYF.

The V call is TRBV12-3 or TRBV12-4, the J call TRBJ2-5; no DNA is available, so the TRBD1 call from TCRdb remains unchecked. The length of the CDR3 is 14 residues. The CDR3: CASNTNGRGETQYF.

The chain uses TRBV7-9 and TRBJ2-7; the D call of TRBD2 rests on TCRdb alone, since no DNA is present to check it. This CDR3 contains 13 residues. In germline, CDR1 is SEHNR, CDR2 FQNEAQ (reference sequence). The CDR3 loop is CASSFSGPGEQYF.

The V gene is TRBV7-9, the J gene TRBJ1-1; with no DNA, the TCRdb D assignment of TRBD1 cannot be verified. The CDR3 length is 13 residues. CDR1 and CDR2 (germline): SEHNR, FQNEAQ (reference sequence). CDR3: CASRGGRGTEAFF.